The clone carrying this TCR beta chain was observed a single time. Assay: immunoSEQ multiplex PCR; the TCRdb copy retains only in-frame clones and omits some. The table lists about 61,000 clones, 80% to 85% of them singletons. These data are taken from a study of OX40 agonist ivuxolimab in advanced cancers. The V gene's germline CDR1 is SGHRS and CDR2 YFSETQ. V lost 4 bases to trimming and J lost 5 bases; unmatched junction nucleotides: 10. The CDR3 is 15 residues long. This sequence originates from an adult with an advanced solid tumor such as melanoma, head and neck, liver or kidney cancer. The chain joins TRBV5-1 to TRBJ2-5, with 8 bases lining up with TRBD2. This material consisted of CD4+ or CD8+ T cells sorted from blood, taken in a trial of the OX40 agonist ivuxolimab. The chain's CDR3 is CASSPGSGGSETQYF. Here the CDR3 DNA reads TGCGCCAGCAGCCCGGGGTCGGGGGGGTCGGAGACCCAGTACTTC.